This TCR beta chain appears in the sequencing data of a study of T cells after somatic rescue of genetic block. TCRdb's copy holds only in-frame clones and misses some; the assay was immunoSEQ multiplex PCR. The sample lists tens of thousands of clones; just under 95% were seen once. Material for sequencing was peripheral blood mononuclear cells (PBMCs). The receptor comes from a man aged 35-49 years.

In DNA, the CDR3 is TGTGCCAGCAGCCCATTAGGCGGTCCAGATACGCAGTATTTT. It yields the protein CASSPLGGPDTQYF. The V and J genes are TRBV7-2 and TRBJ2-3; D is unclear. Germline lookup yields CDR1 SGHTA and CDR2 FQGNSA. The CDR3 covers 14 residues. Deletions cut 5 bases from V and 4 bases from J, with 13 bases between.